This T cell receptor (beta chain) derives from a study of T-cell memory formation after mild COVID-19. Study observations and caveats: Within pre-infection memory, some responding clones were found, suggesting cross-reactive memory joined. What remained unconfirmed was the SARS-CoV-2 specificity of second-wave clones peaking on day 37.

This clonotype was seen more than once but under ten times. Its antigen is as yet unknown. With constant-segment primers, 5'RACE yielded cDNA libraries of TCR alpha and TCR beta that carried sample barcodes and UMIs. Using its own MiXCR run on the 5' RACE reads, TCRdb lists one record per CDR3 protein. This sample carries under 550,000 distinct CDR3 sequences, approximately 18% of them seen once, and the ten largest clones take roughly an eighth. This clonotype was obtained from an adult woman who had mild COVID-19 (a few samples of this study predate the infection). Cell type and time point are not known. Sequenced input: PBMCs or a T cell subset sorted from them (not recorded which).

The CDR3 loop reads CASGAATYGYTF. The CDR3 bases are TGTGCCAGCGGGGCCGCGACCTATGGCTACACCTTC. The V call is TRBV12-3 or TRBV12-4, the J call TRBJ1-2; tentatively, D is TRBD1 (5 bases). CDR3 length: 12 residues. Trimming shortened V by 8 bases and J by 4 bases, and 11 bases separated the two germline ends.